The T cell receptor beta chain under discussion was sequenced for a study of T cell responses to AZD1222 COVID-19 vaccine. The CDR3 contains 13 residues. The germline V gene has CDR1 ENHRY and CDR2 SYGVKD. Trimming removed 0 bases at V and 5 bases at J, with 5 bases between. A word on this clone: What it binds is not known. Additional DNA sequences in this sample encode the identical CDR3.

Clones were sequenced by immunoSEQ multiplex PCR, and TCRdb holds only the in-frame ones, with some missing. Counted here are about 150,000 clones, around 83% occurring once; the ten biggest clones make up around 4.1%. Points from the study as a whole: In all cases, repertoires were sampled only after the peak T cell response. Possibly, clonal diversity was underestimated; donors were largely white British and included more females.

The chain uses TRBV10-3 and TRBJ2-1; D possibly uses TRBD1 or TRBD2 (5 bases each). The source is an adult in good health. The sequencing here drew on peripheral blood, taken on day 0 of MenACWY control vaccination. CDR3 sequence reads: CAISESGDNEQFF. DNA of the CDR3: TGTGCCATCAGTGAGTCGGGGGACAATGAGCAGTTCTTC.